The T cell receptor beta chain under discussion was sequenced for a study of blood T cell repertoires in COVID-19. Unmatched junction bases numbered 7, after V lost 6 bases and J lost 2 bases. Germline V gene data show CDR1 as MNHEY and CDR2 as SMNVEV (reference sequence). The CDR3 runs 15 residues. This table comes from immunoSEQ multiplex PCR, and its TCRdb copy is limited to in-frame clones, with some not included. This table holds 190,000 or so clones, 80% to 90% found once. The receptor was isolated from a woman aged 18-29 years who had recovered from COVID-19. Specimen: PBMCs or T cells enriched from blood (not recorded which). The chain couples TRBV27 to TRBJ1-2, with TRBD1 matching over 9 bases. The CDR3 sequence is CASRLSQGANYGYTF. The CDR3 nucleotides read TGTGCCAGCAGACTTTCACAGGGGGCAAACTATGGCTACACCTTC.